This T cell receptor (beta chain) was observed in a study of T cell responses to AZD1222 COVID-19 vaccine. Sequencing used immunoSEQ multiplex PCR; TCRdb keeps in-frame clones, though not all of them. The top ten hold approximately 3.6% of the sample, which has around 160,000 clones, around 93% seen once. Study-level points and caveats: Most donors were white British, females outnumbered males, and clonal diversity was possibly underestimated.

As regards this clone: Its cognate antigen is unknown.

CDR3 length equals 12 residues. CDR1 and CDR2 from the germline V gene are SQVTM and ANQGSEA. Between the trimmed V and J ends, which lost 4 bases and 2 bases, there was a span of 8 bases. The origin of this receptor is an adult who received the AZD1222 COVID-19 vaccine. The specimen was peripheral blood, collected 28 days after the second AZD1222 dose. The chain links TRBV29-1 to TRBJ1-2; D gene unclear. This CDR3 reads CSVGAGNYGYTF. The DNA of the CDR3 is TGCAGCGTTGGTGCAGGCAACTATGGCTACACCTTC.